This T cell receptor (beta chain) was recorded in a study of blood T cell repertoires in COVID-19. Study background: Sites in the United States, Italy and Spain provided acute and convalescent COVID-19 samples. The cDNA or gDNA used as material had been derived from T cells, B-cell-depleted T cells, or PBMCs.

Original analysis: Estimates of nucleated cell counts were drawn from the amplification of reference gene primers. This table comes from immunoSEQ multiplex PCR, and its TCRdb copy is limited to in-frame clones, with some not included. V and J calls plus clone size are reproduced from that table; the DNA served to infer D and trimming. The sample shows 130,000 to 150,000 clones, 65% to 80% of them seen only once. Trimming removed 3 bases from V and 5 bases from J; junction bases left unmatched: 5. CDR1 is SGHTA and CDR2 is FQGTGA in the germline V gene. The CDR3 has 16 residues. Sequencing input: peripheral blood. V is TRBV7-3 and J is TRBJ2-1; 12 bases agree with TRBD2. The clonotype comes from a woman aged 55 to 70 with acute or convalescent COVID-19. The CDR3 region is CASSLSTSGRNNEQFF. CDR3 coding DNA: TGTGCCAGCAGCTTGAGCACTAGCGGGAGGAACAATGAGCAGTTCTTC.